A selection of T cell receptor beta chains follows, all from one sample in a study of shared clonotypes between healthy human individuals. Here immunoSEQ multiplex PCR was the method, and the copy in TCRdb shows in-frame clones only, minus some. The sample contains millions of clones, approximately 94% of which appear only once. Source material: naive CD8+ T cells sorted from blood. Receptors originate from a man between 18 and 35 years old in good health. Each CDR3 is given with its conserved first and last residue. A D gene is named only where the DNA matches it firmly. Clone size appears in some rows only: once, few, many, or a class for an expanded clone.

abundance	v_gene	j_gene	d_gene	CDR3aa	CDR3nt
NA	TRBV4-1	TRBJ1-1	NA	CASSQDQLGSNTEAFF	TGCGCCAGCAGCCAAGATCAGCTGGGATCGAACACTGAAGCTTTCTTT
NA	TRBV11-2	TRBJ2-7	NA	CASSFGGVSYEQYF	TGTGCCAGCAGCTTCGGCGGGGTCTCCTACGAGCAGTACTTC
NA	TRBV4-2	TRBJ2-7	TRBD2	CASSQASSGLLNEQYF	TGTGCCAGCAGCCAGGCGTCTAGCGGCCTTTTGAACGAGCAGTACTTC
NA	TRBV4-1	TRBJ2-2	NA	CASTPRVGQATGELFF	TGCGCCAGCACCCCACGGGTGGGACAAGCCACCGGGGAGCTGTTTTTT
NA	TRBV2	TRBJ2-7	NA	CASSESDIAILSEQYF	TGTGCCAGCAGTGAAAGTGATATAGCCATCCTGTCCGAGCAGTACTTC
NA	TRBV19	TRBJ1-4	NA	CASSIDGEVEKLFF	TGTGCCAGTAGTATAGATGGGGAGGTTGAAAAACTGTTTTTT
NA	TRBV5-4	TRBJ2-1	TRBD1	CASSLPGQGNEQFF	TGTGCCAGCAGCTTACCGGGACAGGGGAATGAGCAGTTCTTC
NA	TRBV2	TRBJ2-7	NA	CATTEGFHEQYF	TGTGCCACTACGGAGGGGTTCCACGAGCAGTACTTC
NA	TRBV27	TRBJ2-5	TRBD2	CASSLVPPAGEGGETQYF	TGTGCCAGCAGTTTAGTGCCCCCAGCGGGAGAGGGTGGAGAGACCCAGTACTTC
NA	TRBV11-2	TRBJ2-6	TRBD1	CASSLTGTGVAGANVLTF	TGTGCCAGCAGCTTAACCGGGACAGGGGTCGCGGGGGCCAACGTCCTGACTTTC
NA	TRBV29-1	TRBJ1-1	TRBD1	CSVAGTGVGTEAFF	TGCAGCGTTGCCGGGACAGGGGTCGGGACTGAAGCTTTCTTT
NA	TRBV4-1	TRBJ2-3	NA	CASSQGLSDTDTQYF	TGCGCCAGCAGCCAGGGACTCTCGGACACAGATACGCAGTATTTT
NA	TRBV11-2	TRBJ2-3	TRBD2	CASSLGLAGVSDTQYF	TGTGCCAGCAGCTTAGGACTAGCGGGAGTCTCAGATACGCAGTATTTT
NA	TRBV11-2	TRBJ1-1	NA	CASSDQLGFWNTEAFF	TGTGCCAGCAGCGACCAGTTGGGTTTTTGGAACACTGAAGCTTTCTTT
NA	TRBV2	TRBJ2-7	NA	CASRDTDPGERSYEQHF	TGTGCCAGCAGAGACACGGACCCTGGGGAACGGTCCTACGAGCAGCACTTC
NA	TRBV28	TRBJ2-5	NA	CASIPAADSQETQYF	TGTGCCAGCATTCCAGCGGCAGACTCACAAGAGACCCAGTACTTC
NA	TRBV27	TRBJ2-7	NA	CASRTTPSSYEQYF	TGTGCCAGCAGGACAACACCAAGCTCCTACGAGCAGTACTTC
NA	TRBV2	TRBJ2-3	TRBD2	CASSEGGGATDTQYF	TGTGCCAGCAGTGAAGGCGGGGGGGCTACAGATACGCAGTATTTT
NA	TRBV6-5	TRBJ2-5	NA	CASSPIRGIQETQYF	TGTGCCAGCAGCCCCATACGGGGCATCCAAGAGACCCAGTACTTC
once	TRBV7-6	TRBJ2-3	NA	CASSRNPTDTQYF	TGTGCCAGCAGTCGGAATCCCACAGATACGCAGTATTTT
NA	TRBV6-4	TRBJ2-1	NA	CASSGPVPTYNEQFF	TGTGCCAGCAGTGGTCCGGTACCGACGTACAATGAGCAGTTCTTC
NA	TRBV11-2	TRBJ2-7	TRBD2	CASSTRTSGPSYEQYF	TGTGCCAGCAGCACTAGGACTAGCGGTCCGTCCTACGAGCAGTACTTC
NA	TRBV4-1	TRBJ1-1	NA	CASSPRQGFTEAFF	TGCGCCAGCAGCCCAAGGCAGGGTTTTACTGAAGCTTTCTTT
NA	TRBV19	TRBJ1-1	NA	CASRIRDMNTEAFF	TGTGCCAGTAGGATAAGGGATATGAACACTGAAGCTTTCTTT
NA	TRBV28	TRBJ1-5	NA	CASSLDSWQPQHF	TGTGCCAGCAGTTTGGACAGTTGGCAGCCCCAGCATTTT
NA	TRBV7-2	TRBJ2-3	NA	CASSLSRPDEQYF	TGTGCCAGCAGCTTAAGCCGGCCTGATGAGCAGTATTTT
NA	TRBV29-1	TRBJ2-1	TRBD2	CSVFSSGIDNEQFF	TGCAGCGTCTTTTCTAGCGGGATAGACAATGAGCAGTTCTTC
NA	TRBV27	TRBJ2-2	NA	CASRRQLDPGELFF	TGTGCCAGCAGGCGTCAACTAGATCCCGGGGAGCTGTTTTTT
NA	TRBV7-8	TRBJ1-5	NA	CASSLADTYQPQHF	TGTGCCAGCAGCTTGGCGGACACTTATCAGCCCCAGCATTTT
once	TRBV10-1	TRBJ1-4	NA	CASSESTRAAGTNEKLFF	TGCGCCAGCAGTGAGTCGACTCGGGCCGCAGGGACTAATGAAAAACTGTTTTTT
NA	TRBV30	TRBJ2-7	TRBD1	CAWRAGTGVNYEQYF	TGTGCCTGGAGAGCCGGGACAGGGGTGAACTACGAGCAGTACTTC
NA	TRBV5-4	TRBJ2-1	NA	CASSPPDEQVAYNEQFF	TGTGCCAGCAGCCCACCCGATGAACAGGTGGCCTACAATGAGCAGTTCTTC
NA	TRBV9	TRBJ1-1	TRBD1	CASSVTGTTEAFF	TGTGCCAGCAGCGTGACAGGGACCACTGAAGCTTTCTTT
NA	TRBV27	TRBJ2-7	TRBD2	CASSGLDFYEQYF	TGTGCCAGCAGCGGACTAGACTTCTACGAGCAGTACTTC
NA	TRBV4-3	TRBJ2-7	NA	CASSQGRGEGSYEQYF	TGCGCCAGCAGCCAAGGCAGGGGGGAAGGCTCCTACGAGCAGTACTTC
NA	TRBV6-5	TRBJ1-5	TRBD1	CASSNRGSGQPQHF	TGTGCCAGCAGTAACAGGGGGTCGGGGCAGCCCCAGCATTTT
NA	TRBV4-1	TRBJ2-5	TRBD1	CASSHPGTGVKAETQYF	TGCGCCAGCAGCCATCCTGGGACAGGGGTCAAGGCGGAGACCCAGTACTTC
NA	TRBV11-2	TRBJ1-2	TRBD1	CASSFGTGEYGYTF	TGTGCCAGCAGCTTCGGGACAGGGGAATATGGCTACACCTTC
NA	TRBV9	TRBJ1-4	TRBD1	CASSVWTGKDEKLFF	TGTGCCAGCAGCGTATGGACAGGGAAGGATGAAAAACTGTTTTTT
NA	TRBV28	TRBJ1-1	NA	CASSLVGMSTEENTEAFF	TGTGCCAGCAGTTTAGTTGGGATGTCGACGGAGGAGAACACTGAAGCTTTCTTT
NA	TRBV19	TRBJ2-5	TRBD1	CASSADRGPEETQYF	TGTGCCAGTAGTGCCGACAGGGGGCCGGAGGAGACCCAGTACTTC
NA	TRBV10-3	TRBJ2-7	TRBD2	CAISPGTSGNYEQYF	TGTGCCATCAGCCCGGGGACTAGCGGGAACTACGAGCAGTACTTC
NA	TRBV30	TRBJ2-7	TRBD2	CAWSDGLAYEQYF	TGTGCCTGGAGTGACGGACTAGCCTACGAGCAGTACTTC
NA	TRBV9	TRBJ2-5	NA	CASSAVTGPPQETQYF	TGTGCCAGCAGCGCCGTGACAGGACCCCCTCAAGAGACCCAGTACTTC
NA	TRBV6-1	TRBJ2-5	NA	CASRTDNNPQETQYF	TGTGCCAGCAGGACGGACAACAACCCCCAAGAGACCCAGTACTTC
NA	TRBV11-2	TRBJ2-3	NA	CASSAGGDTQYF	TGTGCCAGCAGCGCAGGCGGGGATACGCAGTATTTT
NA	TRBV30	TRBJ1-6	NA	CAWISGDNSPLHF	TGTGCCTGGATCTCAGGTGATAATTCACCCCTCCACTTT
NA	TRBV11-2	TRBJ2-5	NA	CASSLVPDEETQYF	TGTGCCAGCAGCTTAGTTCCGGACGAAGAGACCCAGTACTTC